This TCR beta chain was identified in a study of blood T cell repertoires in COVID-19 (dated by TCRdb to about 2020). Background on the whole study: Collaborator samples came from the United States, Italy and Spain and covered acute and convalescent phases of COVID-19. Samples were obtained from the ongoing ImmuneRACE study (first 160 participants) and from approximately 1,200 subjects provided by 6 global collaborators. A de-identified subject ID, COVID-19 status, age in years and sex were almost always included in the sample metadata. The prospective study material was composed of cDNA or gDNA derived from T cells, B-cell-depleted T cells, or PBMCs. Subjects who had been exposed to COVID-19, were actively infected with it, or had recovered from it provided the deeply sampled blood TCRbeta repertoires that made up the dataset. A freely available public database, intended as a resource for researchers studying the immune response to SARS-CoV-2, is where the repertoires were released. Where available, HLA class I and class II types were obtained from metadata supplied by the sample provider rather than from assay-based typing.

A note on this clone: Its antigen remains undetermined. The input lacks base qualities; no much larger clone sits a single base away.

Each collaborating institution followed its own protocols to collect whole blood in K2EDTA tubes. For TCRbeta analysis, collaborator samples were shipped as frozen whole blood, as isolated PBMCs, or as DNA extracted from either sample type. TCRbeta CDR3 regions were amplified from genomic DNA by means of the immunoSEQ Assay, a bias-controlled multiplex PCR. The authors' analysis ran thus. The number of nucleated cells in each sample was estimated from the amplification of reference gene primers within the assay. To quantify the absolute abundance of each unique TCRbeta CDR3 rearrangement, sequence reads were collapsed and filtered. For each sample, productive Simpson clonality was calculated as the square root of Simpson's diversity index over productive rearrangements. The table was pulled from immuneACCESS by TCRdb, which kept in-frame rearrangements only. Such tables lose some clones; where checked, under half of the loss comes from unresolved V genes, and the rest has no known cause. D and trimming come from the DNA, and the V and J calls and clone size come from that table. In all, the sample holds 150,000 to 200,000 clones, and about 85% of those were seen once. The top ten hold roughly 24% of the sample.

What the research found in general, with its limitations: The quantity of clinical and demographic metadata differed by source and by participant and was supplied without curation.

Trimming removed 3 bases from V and 1 base from J, leaving 11 bases between the germline ends. Per the germline V gene, MNHNS is the CDR1 and SASEGT is the CDR2. The CDR3 goes from the cysteine to the phenylalanine over 15 residues. Here the CDR3 DNA is all that survives: 45 bases in frame from base 1. Sequenced input: peripheral blood. The sequence was obtained from a man aged 55 to 70 with acute or convalescent COVID-19. The sequence links TRBV6-1 to TRBJ2-3, with TRBD1 perhaps the D gene, on 6 matching bases. The bases are TGTGCCAGCAGTGACGATGCAGGGGGCACAGATACGCAGTATTTT. Its protein product is CASSDDAGGTDTQYF.